Listed here are 30 T cell receptor beta chains from one sample, sequenced in a study of cytomegalovirus exposure and HLA in healthy donors. A multiplex PCR was run with 60 Vbeta primers and 13 Jbeta primers. The protocol was immunoSEQ multiplex PCR, while the TCRdb copy is restricted to in-frame clones and leaves out a portion. This sample has 120,000 or so clones; 74% occur once, and the top ten carry 11%. Sequenced input: PBMCs. The source of these receptors is a woman aged 50 to 60 in good health and CMV-seropositive.

V usage is TRBV6-1 and J usage is TRBJ2-7; D remains ambiguous. V was pared by 4 bases and J by 3 bases, with 13 bases between. CDR1 is MNHNS, CDR2 SASEGT, per germline. This CDR3 region has 14 residues. This CDR3 is CASSVSRGLYEQYF. The CDR3 DNA sequence: TGTGCCAGCAGTGTGTCTCGCGGCCTCTACGAGCAGTACTTC.

The V and J genes are TRBV10-3 and TRBJ1-1; 7 bases fit TRBD1. V lost 5 bases and J lost 5; bases outside the gene matches: 5. From germline, CDR1 is ENHRY and CDR2 SYGVKD. The length of the CDR3 is 13 residues. For the CDR3, the DNA is TGTGCCATCAGTAGGGGGCTGGGGACTGAAGCTTTCTTT. Encoded protein: CAISRGLGTEAFF.

This chain links TRBV2 with TRBJ1-2; 12 positions agree with TRBD1. J was trimmed by 7 bases and V by 6 bases; bases with no gene match: 3. CDR3 length: 13 amino acids. Germline CDR1 reads SNHLY; CDR2 reads FYNNEI. In nucleotides, the CDR3 is TGTGCCAGCAGGGGACAGGGGGCAGGTGGCTACACCTTC. It yields the protein CASRGQGAGGYTF.

The rearrangement joins TRBV11-2 to TRBJ2-1; tentative D call: TRBD2 (7 bases). CDR1 and CDR2 from the germline V gene are SGHAT and FQNNGV. V lost 1 base to trimming and J lost 3 bases, with 10 bases between them. This CDR3 has 15 amino acids. The CDR3 loop reads CASSLVGGHYNEQFF. As DNA, the CDR3 is TGTGCCAGCAGCTTAGTCGGGGGGCACTACAATGAGCAGTTCTTC.

Only a few counts were recorded for this clone. Because the CDR3's place on the DNA is in doubt, the DNA is left out and the CDR3 is given as listed by TCRdb. The chain uses TRBV23-1 and TRBJ2-7; the table assigns TRBD2, which was not confirmed against the DNA. TRBV23-1 is known as an ORF, though its function is uncertain. Including both end residues, the CDR3 is 13 amino acids long. CDR3 loop: CASRCGYECEQYF.

Only a few counts were recorded for this clone. J is TRBJ1-5 and V is TRBV4-1, with a weak D call TRBD1 (5 bases). The V gene's germline CDR1 is MGHRA and CDR2 YSYEKL. V lost 2 bases, J lost 0 bases, and 26 bases lay in between. This CDR3 contains 21 residues. The CDR3 region has the DNA TGCGCCAGCAGCCAAACACTCACCCCGTTCAGGGAAGGACATAGCAATCAGCCCCAGCATTTT. This gives the protein CASSQTLTPFREGHSNQPQHF.

V gene TRBV27 combines with J gene TRBJ2-5, with TRBD1 as a possible D gene (5 bases). This CDR3 is 14 amino acids long. Germline CDR1 is MNHEY and CDR2 is SMNVEV (reference sequence). Deletions cut 6 bases from V and 2 bases from J, with 13 bases between. The CDR3 bases are TGTGCCAGCAGCCATGGACATTTGCAAGAGACCCAGTACTTC. Translated, it gives CASSHGHLQETQYF.

The J gene is TRBJ2-7, the V gene TRBV7-9, with D possibly matching TRBD1 (6 bases). In germline, CDR1 is SEHNR, CDR2 FQNEAQ (reference sequence). The CDR3 sequence is 16 residues long. The V gene lost 3 bases and the J gene lost 5 bases, with 20 bases spanning the gap. CDR3 sequence reads: CASSFTGQIIRNEQYF. The CDR3 DNA is TGTGCCAGCAGCTTTACGGGACAAATTATAAGGAACGAGCAGTACTTC.

J is TRBJ2-1 and V is TRBV4-2; 7 nucleotides align to TRBD2. CDR1 and CDR2 (germline): LGHNA, YNFKEQ. Trimming at V came to 0 bases and at J to 5 bases, leaving 10 bases not matched to a gene. The CDR3 extends over 17 amino acids. The DNA for the CDR3 is TGTGCCAGCAGCCAAGATCCGTCGGCGGGAGCAAACAATGAGCAGTTCTTC. This codes for CASSQDPSAGANNEQFF.

Here the CDR3 reads CASSQDRGTMGDEQFF. The CDR3 nucleotides are TGCGCCAGCAGCCAAGATCGCGGGACTATGGGGGATGAGCAGTTCTTC. The V and J genes are TRBV4-3 and TRBJ2-1; 7 bases map to TRBD2. The trim removed 0 bases at V and 8 bases at J, leaving 10 bases unmatched. The CDR3 is made up of 16 amino acids. Germline CDR1 reads LGHNA; CDR2 reads YSLEER.

This chain connects TRBV19 to TRBJ1-5; 7 nucleotides align to TRBD1. The germline gives CDR1 LNHDA, CDR2 SQIVND (reference sequence). J gave up 0 bases and V 7 bases, and 15 bases lay outside the gene matches. The CDR3 loop spans 18 amino acids. This chain's CDR3 is CASTDSTGSLYSNQPQHF. DNA for the CDR3: TGTGCCAGTACCGATTCGACAGGGTCTCTTTATAGCAATCAGCCCCAGCATTTT.

V is TRBV6-1 and J is TRBJ1-5, with no clear D. The CDR3 totals 14 residues. The germline CDR1 and CDR2 sequences are MNHNS and SASEGT. V lost 10 bases, J lost 8 bases, and 21 bases lay in between. The CDR3 DNA sequence: TGTGCCACCGAGACCGGTTGGAGTCGAGAGCCCCAGCATTTT. Translating gives CATETGWSREPQHF.

The sample holds one count of this clone. The chain is built from TRBV7-2 and TRBJ1-4; 10 positions match TRBD1. CDR3 length equals 14 residues. CDR1 SGHTA and CDR2 FQGNSA come from the germline V gene. The J segment lost 7 bases and the V segment lost 5 bases, leaving 4 bases of the junction unmatched. CDR3 in amino acids: CASSPRDRGEKLFF. As DNA, the CDR3 is TGTGCCAGCAGCCCCAGGGACAGGGGTGAAAAACTGTTTTTT.

The chain uses TRBV7-2 and TRBJ1-1; maybe TRBD1 (5 bases). Trimming left V 5 bases short and J 5 bases short, with 15 bases between. Germline V gene data show CDR1 as SGHTA and CDR2 as FQGNSA. CDR3 length: 14 amino acids. CDR3 nucleotide sequence: TGTGCCAGCAGCCCTCAGGGATTTCTTACTGAAGCTTTCTTT. Encoded protein: CASSPQGFLTEAFF.

The chain combines TRBV4-1 with TRBJ2-1, with D perhaps TRBD2 (6 bases). The germline V gene encodes CDR1 MGHRA and CDR2 YSYEKL. Trimming stripped 3 bases from V and 3 bases from J, with 12 bases between. This CDR3 region has 15 residues. In nucleotides, the CDR3 is TGCGCCAGCAGCCAGTCCGGGACTCTCTACAATGAGCAGTTCTTC. Translating it yields CASSQSGTLYNEQFF.

The CDR3 sequence is CAYAVGGNQPQHF. The CDR3 coding sequence is TGTGCCTATGCGGTAGGGGGCAATCAGCCCCAGCATTTT. The chain couples TRBV30 to TRBJ1-5; a possible D gene is TRBD1 (5 bases). The germline CDR1 and CDR2 sequences are GTSNPN and SVGIG (reference sequence). The CDR3 contains 13 residues. Trimming shortened V by 7 bases and J by 2 bases, and 12 bases separated the two germline ends.

The chain couples TRBV28 to TRBJ1-2, with D maybe TRBD1 (5 bases). The V end lost 10 bases, the J end lost 3 bases, and 18 bases lay between the germline ends. This CDR3 spans 14 amino acids. CDR1 is MDHEN and CDR2 is SYDVKM in the germline V gene. This CDR3 is CAIEVQGDYYGYTF. CDR3 DNA: TGTGCCATCGAGGTCCAGGGCGATTACTATGGCTACACCTTC.

This sequence joins TRBV5-1 and TRBJ1-3; D remains ambiguous. The germline V and J ends were trimmed by 4 bases and 0 bases, with 8 bases remaining between them. In germline, CDR1 is SGHRS, CDR2 YFSETQ. The CDR3 loop spans 14 amino acids. The CDR3 loop is CASSPGFSGNTIYF. The CDR3 region has the DNA TGCGCCAGCAGCCCAGGTTTCTCTGGAAACACCATATATTTT.

This rearrangement joins TRBV7-9 to TRBJ1-5; D is undetermined. The CDR3 extends over 14 amino acids. Germline V CDR1 and CDR2: SEHNR, FQNEAQ (reference sequence). V shed 7 bases and J shed 0 bases, with 10 bases lying between them. The CDR3 DNA reads as TGTGCCAGCACGACAATTTATAGCAATCAGCCCCAGCATTTT. Its protein product is CASTTIYSNQPQHF.

The genes are TRBV2 and TRBJ2-1; TRBD1 aligns across 7 bases. CDR1 and CDR2 (germline): SNHLY, FYNNEI. The J segment lost 5 bases and the V segment lost 10 bases, leaving 11 bases of the junction unmatched. This CDR3 comprises 14 residues. The CDR3 DNA follows: TGTGCCACCGGCCCGGGACAGTCAAACAATGAGCAGTTCTTC. Amino acid sequence: CATGPGQSNNEQFF.

The V and J genes are TRBV28 and TRBJ2-7, with D possibly being TRBD1 (6 bases). CDR1 is MDHEN and CDR2 is SYDVKM in the germline V gene. The CDR3 is 14 amino acids. Trimming shortened V by 7 bases and J by 1 base, and 14 bases separated the two germline ends. The CDR3 reads CASTPGTFSYEQYF. CDR3 sequence (DNA): TGTGCCAGCACCCCGGGGACATTTTCCTACGAGCAGTACTTC.

The CDR3 DNA reads TGTGCCAGCAGCTTGGCCCCCAAAGAGACCCAGTACTTC. Its protein is CASSLAPKETQYF. The rearrangement links TRBV5-6 to TRBJ2-5, with D unclear. The CDR3 spans 13 residues. CDR1 and CDR2 from the germline V gene are SGHDT and YYEEEE. Trimming pared 0 bases from V and 3 bases from J, leaving 6 bases between.

The chain has TRBV13 and TRBJ1-2; weak D call: TRBD1 (6 bases). Germline lookup yields CDR1 PRHDT and CDR2 FYEKMQ (reference sequence). The V end was cut by 2 bases, the J end by 8 bases, with 18 bases between. The CDR3 is 15 residues long. The CDR3 DNA is TGTGCCAGCAGCTTATCTGGCAGGGGAGTCTCGGGCTACACCTTC. Protein: CASSLSGRGVSGYTF.

This chain joins TRBV5-6 and TRBJ2-2, with D tentatively TRBD1 (6 bases). Germline CDR1 is SGHDT and CDR2 is YYEEEE. The ends were cut back, 0 bases at V and 4 bases at J, with 10 bases in the middle. The CDR3 consists of 15 residues. DNA of the CDR3: TGTGCCAGCAGCTTGGTGGGGGCGGCCACCGGGGAGCTGTTTTTT. This translates into CASSLVGAATGELFF.

The chain links TRBV30 to TRBJ1-4; 9 positions agree with TRBD1. V lost 1 base, J lost 8 bases, and 11 bases stayed unmatched. CDR1 GTSNPN and CDR2 SVGIG come from the germline V gene (reference sequence). The CDR3 length is 16 residues. CDR3 amino acids: CAWSDYLDRGREKLFF. The CDR3 region has the DNA TGTGCCTGGAGTGACTACTTGGACAGGGGTCGGGAAAAACTGTTTTTT.

The chain combines TRBV5-4 with TRBJ1-1, with TRBD1 matching over 9 bases. The CDR3 extends over 17 amino acids. J lost 2 bases, V lost 0 bases, and 8 bases had no gene match. Germline CDR1 and CDR2: SGHNT and YYREEE (reference sequence). The CDR3 sequence: CASSLDRTGALNTEAFF. In nucleotides, the CDR3 is TGTGCCAGCAGCTTGGATCGGACAGGGGCATTAAACACTGAAGCTTTCTTT.

The chain has TRBV5-4 and TRBJ1-2, with D unclear. This CDR3 is built from 13 residues. Trimming left V 1 base short and J 7 bases short, with 11 bases between. Germline CDR1 SGHNT, CDR2 YYREEE (reference sequence). CDR3 region: CASSLRSDIGYTF. In DNA, the CDR3 is TGTGCCAGCAGCTTGCGGTCAGACATTGGCTACACCTTC.

The J gene is TRBJ1-4, the V gene TRBV10-3; TRBD1 aligns across 7 bases. Germline V gives CDR1 ENHRY, CDR2 SYGVKD. V was clipped by 10 bases and J by 7 bases; unmatched bases: 9. The CDR3 totals 13 residues. DNA for the CDR3: TGTGCCACTCGACAGGGCTTTATTGAAAAACTGTTTTTT. Translated: CATRQGFIEKLFF.

The CDR3 DNA follows: TGCGCCAGCAGCCCCCGACTAGCGGGAGGCACCGGGGAGCTGTTTTTT. It specifies CASSPRLAGGTGELFF. This rearrangement joins TRBV4-1 to TRBJ2-2, with TRBD2 matching 13 bases. Trimming removed 4 bases from V and 4 bases from J; junction bases left unmatched: 3. There are 16 residues in the CDR3. Per the germline V gene, CDR1 is MGHRA and CDR2 is YSYEKL.

The chain joins TRBV4-2 to TRBJ2-3; D possibly corresponds to TRBD2 (6 bases). V lost 0 bases and J lost 1, with 11 bases in between. Germline values: CDR1 LGHNA, CDR2 YNFKEQ. The CDR3 totals 16 residues. The DNA of the CDR3 is TGTGCCAGCAGCCAAGATGGGCGGGACGGCACAGATACGCAGTATTTT. This encodes CASSQDGRDGTDTQYF.